A selection of T cell receptor beta chains follows, all from one sample in a study of T cell responses to AZD1222 COVID-19 vaccine. Produced via immunoSEQ multiplex PCR; TCRdb's table is partial and in-frame only. The sample carries 85,000 to 130,000 clones, approximately 93% recorded once. This specimen was peripheral blood, taken on day 0 of AZD1222 vaccination. Receptors originate from an adult in good health. The CDR3 runs from the conserved cysteine through the conserved F or W. The order of the fields is CDR3 length, clone size, V gene, D gene, J gene, CDR3 protein, CDR3 DNA. The D gene is left open where the match is weak. Size is stated for part of the rows, as once, few or many counts, or as a class when the clone is expanded.

13	NA	TRBV12-3/TRBV12-4	NA	TRBJ1-1	CASRETGFSEAFF	TGTGCCAGCAGGGAAACAGGGTTCTCTGAAGCTTTCTTT
15	NA	TRBV6-4	TRBD2	TRBJ2-3	CASSQGLAGTDTQYF	TGTGCCAGCAGTCAGGGACTAGCGGGCACAGATACGCAGTATTTT
11	NA	TRBV5-1	NA	TRBJ1-3	CASALLNTIYF	TGCGCCAGTGCTCTCCTTAACACCATATATTTT
13	NA	TRBV11-3	NA	TRBJ2-7	CASSLAGDTSLYF	TGTGCCAGCAGCTTAGCCGGAGATACGAGCTTGTACTTC
14	once	TRBV6-5	TRBD2	TRBJ2-7	CASSYGQLAVEQYF	TGTGCCAGCAGTTACGGTCAACTAGCGGTTGAGCAGTACTTC
16	NA	TRBV11-1	NA	TRBJ2-3	CASSLAPAGGTDTQYF	TGTGCCAGCAGCTTAGCTCCAGCGGGCGGCACAGATACGCAGTATTTT
17	NA	TRBV9	NA	TRBJ1-3	CASSVELGGPSGNTIYF	TGTGCCAGCAGCGTAGAGCTCGGGGGCCCCTCTGGAAACACCATATATTTT
12	NA	TRBV6-6	NA	TRBJ1-2	CASSYGGNGYTF	TGTGCCAGCAGTTACGGAGGGAATGGCTACACCTTC
14	NA	TRBV27	NA	TRBJ1-1	CASSSGLVNTEAFF	TGTGCCAGCAGTTCGGGACTCGTGAACACTGAAGCTTTCTTT
14	NA	TRBV19	NA	TRBJ1-6	CASSWGVGNSPLHF	TGTGCCAGTAGTTGGGGAGTGGGGAATTCACCCCTCCACTTT
14	NA	TRBV2	NA	TRBJ1-2	CASRLQQVNYGYTF	TGTGCCAGCAGATTGCAACAGGTTAACTATGGCTACACCTTC
14	NA	TRBV3-1/TRBV3-2	NA	TRBJ2-3	CASSQRPIPDTQYF	TGTGCCAGCAGTCAACGGCCTATCCCAGATACGCAGTATTTT
15	NA	TRBV27	TRBD1	TRBJ2-7	CASSSGQGGTYEQYF	TGTGCCAGCAGTTCCGGACAGGGAGGAACCTACGAGCAGTACTTC
16	NA	TRBV5-5	TRBD1	TRBJ1-1	CASSLAGTGVGTEAFF	TGTGCCAGCAGCTTGGCGGGAACAGGGGTAGGCACTGAAGCTTTCTTT
15	NA	TRBV5-6	NA	TRBJ2-5	CASSWRVLGGETQYF	TGTGCCAGCAGCTGGAGGGTCTTGGGGGGAGAGACCCAGTACTTC
11	NA	TRBV20-1	NA	TRBJ2-7	CSGGGGNEQYF	TGCAGTGGCGGAGGGGGTAACGAGCAGTACTTC
16	once	TRBV9	NA	TRBJ2-3	CASSPGGRGAIYTQYF	TGTGCCAGCAGCCCCGGTGGACGGGGGGCGATCTATACGCAGTATTTT
14	NA	TRBV11-3	NA	TRBJ2-1	CASSLGGLYNEQFF	TGTGCCAGCAGCTTAGGGGGTCTGTACAATGAGCAGTTCTTC
13	NA	TRBV28	NA	TRBJ1-5	CASRDGYNQPQHF	TGTGCCAGCAGGGACGGCTACAATCAGCCCCAGCATTTT
19	NA	TRBV7-3	TRBD2	TRBJ2-6	CASAKLSGGISSGANVLTF	TGTGCCAGCGCAAAACTATCGGGAGGGATCTCCTCTGGGGCCAACGTCCTGACTTTC
14	NA	TRBV10-3	TRBD2	TRBJ2-7	CAISEKGLPYEQYF	TGTGCCATCAGCGAAAAGGGACTACCCTACGAGCAGTACTTC
13	NA	TRBV18	NA	TRBJ2-7	CASSPGIKTQQYF	TGTGCCAGCTCACCAGGGATTAAGACACAGCAGTACTTC
15	NA	TRBV20-1	TRBD1	TRBJ2-5	CSASDSGQGEETQYF	TGCAGTGCTAGTGACTCGGGACAGGGGGAAGAGACCCAGTACTTC
12	NA	TRBV29-1	TRBD2	TRBJ2-2	CSVPTSAGELFF	TGCAGCGTTCCAACTAGCGCCGGGGAGCTGTTTTTT
12	NA	TRBV7-2	NA	TRBJ2-5	CASSPRQETQYF	TGTGCCAGCAGCCCCCGCCAAGAGACCCAGTACTTC
13	NA	TRBV7-9	TRBD1	TRBJ1-2	CASSVDRGEGYTF	TGTGCCAGCAGCGTCGACAGGGGGGAAGGCTACACCTTC
12	NA	TRBV10-1	NA	TRBJ2-7	CASSDKTYEQYF	TGCGCCAGCAGTGATAAAACCTACGAGCAGTACTTC
13	NA	TRBV28	NA	TRBJ2-5	CASSFNNRWAQYF	TGTGCCAGCAGTTTCAACAACCGATGGGCCCAGTACTTC
12	NA	TRBV6-1	TRBD1	TRBJ1-2	CASRQGAGGYTF	TGTGCCAGCAGACAGGGGGCGGGTGGCTACACCTTC
14	NA	TRBV28	NA	TRBJ1-1	CASPTLRRGTEAFF	TGTGCCAGCCCGACCCTCCGACGAGGCACTGAAGCTTTCTTT
17	NA	TRBV5-5	TRBD1	TRBJ2-7	CASSHLTGGSTSYEQYF	TGTGCCAGCAGTCACCTTACAGGGGGCTCTACGTCCTACGAGCAGTACTTC
16	once	TRBV6-2/TRBV6-3	TRBD2	TRBJ2-7	CASSFQTSGFYYEQYF	TGTGCCAGCAGCTTTCAGACTAGCGGCTTCTATTACGAGCAGTACTTC
12	NA	TRBV12-3/TRBV12-4	TRBD1	TRBJ1-2	CASQGGLGGYTF	TGTGCCTCCCAGGGGGGCCTTGGTGGCTACACCTTC
15	NA	TRBV15	TRBD2	TRBJ2-1	CATSRVAGEGNEQFF	TGTGCCACCAGCAGAGTAGCGGGAGAAGGCAATGAGCAGTTCTTC
15	NA	TRBV7-9	NA	TRBJ1-5	CASSLFQGYNQPQHF	TGTGCCAGCAGCTTATTTCAGGGGTACAATCAGCCCCAGCATTTT
13	NA	TRBV5-6	NA	TRBJ2-3	CASSSSYTDTQYF	TGTGCCAGCAGCAGTAGCTACACAGATACGCAGTATTTT
16	NA	TRBV18	TRBD2	TRBJ2-7	CASSPSSGRPRYEQYF	TGTGCCAGCTCACCCTCTAGCGGGAGACCCCGATACGAGCAGTACTTC
15	NA	TRBV28	NA	TRBJ2-7	CASSLWGIGIKGQYF	TGTGCCAGCAGTTTATGGGGAATTGGGATTAAGGGGCAGTACTTC
14	once	TRBV5-1	TRBD1	TRBJ2-7	CASSLADRAHEQYF	TGCGCCAGCAGCTTGGCGGACAGGGCGCACGAGCAGTACTTC
13	NA	TRBV6-2/TRBV6-3	NA	TRBJ2-7	CASSSGYSYEQYF	TGTGCCAGCAGTTCCGGATACAGCTACGAGCAGTACTTC
13	NA	TRBV15	NA	TRBJ2-7	CATSRQQGREQYF	TGTGCCACCAGCAGACAACAGGGTCGGGAGCAGTACTTC
18	NA	TRBV6-2/TRBV6-3	NA	TRBJ1-1	CASSYIGIRTELNTEAFF	TGTGCCAGCAGTTACATCGGAATCCGGACAGAGTTGAACACTGAAGCTTTCTTT
15	NA	TRBV7-7	TRBD1	TRBJ2-2	CASRATGSATGELFF	TGTGCTAGCAGGGCGACAGGGAGTGCCACCGGGGAGCTGTTTTTT
14	NA	TRBV14	TRBD1	TRBJ1-6	CASSPGQDNSPLHF	TGTGCCAGCAGCCCGGGACAGGATAATTCACCCCTCCACTTT